These T cell receptor beta chains were read from a single sample in a study of monozygotic twins with cystic fibrosis. Some clones are missing from TCRdb's copy, which holds only in-frame ones; the method was immunoSEQ multiplex PCR. The sample yields approximately 27,000 clones, 75% to 95% seen once. Input material: blood. Receptors originate from a girl aged 2-10 years with cystic fibrosis. Both conserved end residues are part of each CDR3. D genes are given only for firm matches. Clone size is given for some rows only: seen once, a few or many times, or a class if the clone is expanded.

cdr3_nt,cdr3_aa,j_call,clone_size,d_call,v_call
TGTGCCAGCAGTGAGGTAGCGGGGTCTGAGCAGTTCTTC,CASSEVAGSEQFF,TRBJ2-1,-,TRBD2,TRBV2
TGTGCCAGCTCACCCCAGGACTCTAGCAATCAGCCCCAGCATTTT,CASSPQDSSNQPQHF,TRBJ1-5,once,-,TRBV18
TGTGCCAGTAGTAAAACCCCAGGGGCCCTAATACCACCAGCTTTCTTT,CASSKTPGALIPPAFF,TRBJ1-1,-,-,TRBV19
TGCGCCAGCAGCTTGGACGGTCTCTATAATTCACCCCTCCACTTT,CASSLDGLYNSPLHF,TRBJ1-6,once,-,TRBV5-1
TGTGCCACCAGCAGAGATCGGGGCAATCAGCCCCAGCATTTT,CATSRDRGNQPQHF,TRBJ1-5,-,-,TRBV15
TGTGCCAGCAGTAAGTCAATAAGGGGCGAGCAGTACTTC,CASSKSIRGEQYF,TRBJ2-7,-,-,TRBV6-5
TGTGCCAGCAAGTGTAGCTCCCAAATAGGGCAAGAGACCCAGTACTTC,CASKCSSQIGQETQYF,TRBJ2-5,-,-,TRBV2
TGTGCCAGCAGCTTAGACCGTTTCTCTGGAAACACCATATATTTT,CASSLDRFSGNTIYF,TRBJ1-3,-,-,TRBV7-2
TGTGCCAGCAGTTACTCTTGGGGGCTGAACACTGAAGCTTTCTTT,CASSYSWGLNTEAFF,TRBJ1-1,-,-,TRBV6-5
TGTGCCTGGAGGGCCCCCGGGAGGGGGCGGGCCGGGGAGCTGTTTTTT,CAWRAPGRGRAGELFF,TRBJ2-2,-,-,TRBV30
TGCGCCAGCAGCGGGACTAGCGGGGGCTACGAGCAGTACTTC,CASSGTSGGYEQYF,TRBJ2-7,-,TRBD2,TRBV5-1
TGTGCCTGGAGTGTAAGGAGCGGCACAGATACGCAGTATTTT,CAWSVRSGTDTQYF,TRBJ2-3,-,-,TRBV30
TGTGCCAGCAGTAGCTCGGGACCCCTCTCCTACGAGCAGTACTTC,CASSSSGPLSYEQYF,TRBJ2-7,once,-,TRBV27
TGTGCCAGCAGTTTATCGCTGGCGGGGTTGCGAAATGAGCAGTTCTTC,CASSLSLAGLRNEQFF,TRBJ2-1,-,-,TRBV27
TGTGCCTGGAGTAGGGGGACAGGGAGGATTCAGCCCCAGCATTTT,CAWSRGTGRIQPQHF,TRBJ1-5,-,TRBD1,TRBV30
TGTGCCAGCAGCTCCACAACAGATACGCAGTATTTT,CASSSTTDTQYF,TRBJ2-3,-,-,TRBV9